The 13 T cell receptor beta chains in this list originate from one sample, sequenced in a study of cytomegalovirus exposure and HLA in healthy donors. The data were produced by immunoSEQ multiplex PCR, yet TCRdb's version contains in-frame clones alone and is incomplete. The sample yields under 200,000 clones, approximately 84% seen once. Source material: PBMCs. These receptors came from a man younger than 30 in good health and CMV-seropositive.

V is TRBV5-1 and J is TRBJ2-7; no firm D call. Germline V lookup: CDR1 SGHRS, CDR2 YFSETQ. The CDR3 length is 14 residues. V lost 4 bases, J lost 6 bases, and 17 bases lay in between. CDR3 sequence: CASSPSLAAREQYF. In DNA form, the CDR3 reads TGCGCCAGCAGCCCATCCCTGGCGGCCCGCGAGCAGTACTTC.

Written as DNA, the CDR3 is TGTGCCAGCTCGCGGGGGGCGCGCAATGAGCAGTTCTTC. Translation gives CASSRGARNEQFF. This chain joins TRBV18 and TRBJ2-1; 8 bases are shared with TRBD2. Germline loops: CDR1 KGHSH, CDR2 LQKENI. Trimming removed 6 bases from V and 6 bases from J; junction bases left unmatched: 4. CDR3 length equals 13 residues.

The rearrangement links TRBV28 to TRBJ2-1; D ambiguous. Trimming removed 3 bases from V and 4 bases from J, with 10 bases in between. Germline loops: CDR1 MDHEN, CDR2 SYDVKM. This CDR3 contains 14 residues. The CDR3: CASSFSPSYNEQFF. CDR3 nucleotide sequence: TGTGCCAGCAGTTTTAGCCCGAGTTACAATGAGCAGTTCTTC.

This chain joins TRBV27 and TRBJ2-5, with TRBD2 identical over 14 bases. This CDR3 spans 18 amino acids. Per the germline V gene, CDR1 is MNHEY and CDR2 is SMNVEV (reference sequence). Germline trimming cut 6 bases from V and 4 bases from J; bases unmatched to any gene: 13. The CDR3 loop is CASRFMGGLAGVGETQYF. CDR3 bases: TGTGCCAGCAGATTTATGGGGGGACTAGCGGGAGTGGGAGAGACCCAGTACTTC.

The V gene is TRBV2, the J gene TRBJ1-2; 10 nucleotides agree with TRBD1. CDR3 length equals 12 residues. V was clipped by 9 bases and J by 5 bases; unmatched bases: 3. Germline CDR1 reads SNHLY; CDR2 reads FYNNEI. DNA of the CDR3: TGTGCCAGAGGGGGACAGGGGTATGGCTACACCTTC. Protein: CARGGQGYGYTF.

The rearrangement links TRBV5-6 to TRBJ2-5; TRBD2 agrees at 12 bases. The CDR3 runs to 16 residues. The V gene end was trimmed by 1 base and the J gene end by 2 bases; junction bases not matched to a gene: 3. CDR1 and CDR2 (germline): SGHDT, YYEEEE. The DNA of the CDR3 is TGTGCCAGCAGCTTGTATGGGACTAGCGGGCAAGAGACCCAGTACTTC. Residues: CASSLYGTSGQETQYF.

The J gene is TRBJ2-7, the V gene TRBV9; 11 nucleotides line up with TRBD2. The CDR3 totals 16 residues. Germline assignment: CDR1 SGDLS and CDR2 YYNGEE. Unmatched junction bases numbered 12, after V lost 3 bases and J lost 7 bases. CDR3 in amino acids: CASSGAGTSGTVEQYF. For the CDR3, the DNA is TGTGCCAGCAGCGGGGCGGGGACTAGCGGAACCGTGGAGCAGTACTTC.

The gene calls are TRBV11-2 and TRBJ2-7; D is perhaps TRBD1 (6 bases). Germline V lookup: CDR1 SGHAT, CDR2 FQNNGV. The CDR3 loop spans 16 amino acids. Trimming pared 4 bases from V and 1 base from J, leaving 17 bases between. The CDR3 reads CASSSGGQGQSYEQYF. CDR3 sequence (DNA): TGTGCCAGCAGCTCGGGCGGTCAGGGGCAATCCTACGAGCAGTACTTC. Supplemented by reference TRBV11-2 and TRBJ2-7, the full variable domain reads EAGVAQSPRYKIIEKRQSVAFWCNPISGHATLYWYQQILGQGPKLLIQFQNNGVVDDSQLPKDRFSAERLKGVDSTLKIQPAKLEDSAVYLCASSSGGQGQSYEQYFGPGTRLTVT.

The V call is TRBV28, the J call TRBJ2-7; maybe TRBD1 (6 bases). The CDR3 extends over 15 amino acids. The germline CDR1 and CDR2 sequences are MDHEN and SYDVKM. V was shortened by 6 bases and J by 6 bases, with 21 bases between the two germline ends. CDR3 amino acids: CASRATGGQGFEQYF. The CDR3 nucleotides are TGTGCCAGCAGAGCCACGGGTGGGCAGGGGTTCGAGCAGTACTTC.

The V call is TRBV5-6, the J call TRBJ1-5, with TRBD1 as a possible D gene (5 bases). The CDR3 length is 15 residues. Per the germline V gene, CDR1 is SGHDT and CDR2 is YYEEEE. The V end lost 0 bases, the J end lost 5 bases, and 12 bases lay between the germline ends. Here the CDR3 DNA reads TGTGCCAGCAGCTTGGCGGGGGGTCGGGATCAGCCCCAGCATTTT. This gives the protein CASSLAGGRDQPQHF.

This chain links TRBV19 with TRBJ1-2, with D perhaps matching TRBD1 (6 bases). V was cut by 0 bases and J by 6 bases, with 14 bases left in between. Germline-derived CDR1 and CDR2 are LNHDA and SQIVND (reference sequence). The CDR3 is 15 residues long. The CDR3 bases are TGTGCCAGTAGTATAGAACAGGGAGTAGTGGATGGCTACACCTTC. Amino acids: CASSIEQGVVDGYTF. Variable domain in full (rest from reference TRBV19 and TRBJ1-2): DGGITQSPKYLFRKEGQNVTLSCEQNLNHDAMYWYRQDPGQGLRLIYYSQIVNDFQKGDIAEGYSVSREKKESFPLTVTSAQKNPTAFYLCASSIEQGVVDGYTFGSGTRLTVV.

CDR3: CASSLAAAQGVGNTIYF. The CDR3 coding sequence is TGTGCCAGCAGCTTAGCAGCGGCGCAGGGGGTTGGAAACACCATATATTTT. V is TRBV7-2 and J is TRBJ1-3; TRBD1 matches at 7 bases. With V trimmed by 0 bases and J by 3 bases, 8 bases remained unmatched. CDR3 size: 17 residues. Germline assignment: CDR1 SGHTA and CDR2 FQGNSA.

This chain links TRBV11-2 with TRBJ2-3, with D perhaps matching TRBD1 (5 bases). V lost 1 base, J lost 13 bases, and 9 bases lay in between. This CDR3 region has 11 residues. Per germline, CDR1 SGHAT and CDR2 FQNNGV. The CDR3 spells CASSLGGEEYF. The CDR3 region has the DNA TGTGCCAGCAGCTTAGGGGGCGAGGAGTATTTT.